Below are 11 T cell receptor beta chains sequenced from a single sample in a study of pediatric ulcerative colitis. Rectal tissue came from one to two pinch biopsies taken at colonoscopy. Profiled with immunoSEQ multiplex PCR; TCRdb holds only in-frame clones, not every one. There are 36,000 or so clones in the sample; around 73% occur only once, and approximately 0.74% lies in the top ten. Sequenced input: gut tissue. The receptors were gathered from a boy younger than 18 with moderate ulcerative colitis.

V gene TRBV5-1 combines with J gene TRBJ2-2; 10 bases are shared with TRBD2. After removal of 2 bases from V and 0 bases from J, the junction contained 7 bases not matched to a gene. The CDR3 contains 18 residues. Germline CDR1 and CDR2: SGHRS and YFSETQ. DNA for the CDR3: TGCGCCAGCAGCTTAGGTTCCAGCGGGAGGGCGAACACCGGGGAGCTGTTTTTT. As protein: CASSLGSSGRANTGELFF.

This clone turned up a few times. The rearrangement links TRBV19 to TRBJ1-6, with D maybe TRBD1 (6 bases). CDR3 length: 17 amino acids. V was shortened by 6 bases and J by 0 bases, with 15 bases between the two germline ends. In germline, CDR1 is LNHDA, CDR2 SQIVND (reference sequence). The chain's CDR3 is CASSKGGSSSYNSPLHF. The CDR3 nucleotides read TGTGCCAGTAGCAAGGGGGGATCGAGCTCCTATAATTCACCCCTCCACTTT.

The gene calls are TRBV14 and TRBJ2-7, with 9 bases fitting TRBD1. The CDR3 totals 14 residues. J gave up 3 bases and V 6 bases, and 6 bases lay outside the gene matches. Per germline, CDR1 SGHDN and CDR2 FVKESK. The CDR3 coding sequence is TGTGCCAGCAGTACTGGACAGGGGAGCTACGAGCAGTACTTC. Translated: CASSTGQGSYEQYF.

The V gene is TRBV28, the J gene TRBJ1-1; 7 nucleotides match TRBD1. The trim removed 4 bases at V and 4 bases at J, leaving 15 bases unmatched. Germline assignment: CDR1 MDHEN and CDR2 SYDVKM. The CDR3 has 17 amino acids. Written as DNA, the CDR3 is TGTGCCAGCAGTTATGTTTTATGGGGACAGTCGACCACTGAAGCTTTCTTT. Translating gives CASSYVLWGQSTTEAFF. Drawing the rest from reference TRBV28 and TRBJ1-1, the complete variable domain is DVKVTQSSRYLVKRTGEKVFLECVQDMDHENMFWYRQDPGLGLRLIYFSYDVKMKEKGDIPEGYSVSREKKERFSLILESASTNQTSMYLCASSYVLWGQSTTEAFFGQGTRLTVV.

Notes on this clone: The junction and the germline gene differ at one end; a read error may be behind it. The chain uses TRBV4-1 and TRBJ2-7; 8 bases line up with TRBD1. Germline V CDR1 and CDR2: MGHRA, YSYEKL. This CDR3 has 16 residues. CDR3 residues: CASSQEETGDSDEQYF. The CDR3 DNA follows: TGCGCCAGCAGCCAAGAAGAGACAGGGGACTCCGACGAGCAGTACTTC.

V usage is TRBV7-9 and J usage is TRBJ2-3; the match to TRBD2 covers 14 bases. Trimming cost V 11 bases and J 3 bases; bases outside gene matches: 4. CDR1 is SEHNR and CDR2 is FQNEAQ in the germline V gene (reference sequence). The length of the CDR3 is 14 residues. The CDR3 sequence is CAGTSGRGTDTQYF. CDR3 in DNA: TGTGCCGGGACTAGCGGGAGAGGGACAGATACGCAGTATTTT.

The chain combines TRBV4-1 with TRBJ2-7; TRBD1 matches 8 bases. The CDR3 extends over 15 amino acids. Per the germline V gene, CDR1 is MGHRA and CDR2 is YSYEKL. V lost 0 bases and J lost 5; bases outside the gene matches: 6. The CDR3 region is CASSQEQGVFHEQYF. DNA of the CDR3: TGCGCCAGCAGCCAAGAACAGGGGGTTTTCCACGAGCAGTACTTC.

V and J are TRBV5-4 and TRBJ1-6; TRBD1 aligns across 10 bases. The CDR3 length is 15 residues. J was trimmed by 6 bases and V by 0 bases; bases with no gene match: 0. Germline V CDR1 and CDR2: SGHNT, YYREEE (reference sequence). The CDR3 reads CASSLGQGANSPLHF. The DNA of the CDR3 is TGTGCCAGCAGCTTGGGACAGGGGGCTAATTCACCCCTCCACTTT.

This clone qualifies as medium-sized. The CDR3 protein is CSAVNYEQYF. The DNA of the CDR3 is TGCAGTGCCGTAAACTACGAGCAGTACTTC. J is TRBJ2-7 and V is TRBV20-1, with unresolved D. The germline V gene has CDR1 DFQATT and CDR2 SNEGSKA (reference sequence). V was cut by 6 bases and J by 3 bases, with 6 bases left in between. This CDR3 contains 10 residues.

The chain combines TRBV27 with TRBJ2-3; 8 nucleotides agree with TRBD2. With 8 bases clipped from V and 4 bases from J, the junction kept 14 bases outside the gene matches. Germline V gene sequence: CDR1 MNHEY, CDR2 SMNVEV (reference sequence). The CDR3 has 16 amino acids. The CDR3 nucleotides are TGTGCCAGCGCAAGGAGTCTAGCGGGTGCGGCAGATACGCAGTATTTT. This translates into CASARSLAGAADTQYF.

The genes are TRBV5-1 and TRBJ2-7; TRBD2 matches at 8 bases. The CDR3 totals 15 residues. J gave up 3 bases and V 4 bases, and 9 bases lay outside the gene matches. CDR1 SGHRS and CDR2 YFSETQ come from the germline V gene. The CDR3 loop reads CASSASGGARYEQYF. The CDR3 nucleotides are TGCGCCAGCAGCGCCAGCGGGGGCGCCCGCTACGAGCAGTACTTC.